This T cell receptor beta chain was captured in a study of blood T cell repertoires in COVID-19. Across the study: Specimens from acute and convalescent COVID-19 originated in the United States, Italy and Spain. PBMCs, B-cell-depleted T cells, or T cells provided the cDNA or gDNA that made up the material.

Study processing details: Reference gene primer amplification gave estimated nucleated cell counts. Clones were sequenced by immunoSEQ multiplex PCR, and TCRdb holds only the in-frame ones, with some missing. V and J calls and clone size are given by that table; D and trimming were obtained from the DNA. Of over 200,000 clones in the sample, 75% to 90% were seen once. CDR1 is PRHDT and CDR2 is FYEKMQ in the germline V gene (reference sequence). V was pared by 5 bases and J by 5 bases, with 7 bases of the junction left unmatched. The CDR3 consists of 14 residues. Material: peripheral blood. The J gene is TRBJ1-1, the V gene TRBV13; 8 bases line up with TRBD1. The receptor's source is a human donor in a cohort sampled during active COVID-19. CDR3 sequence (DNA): TGTGCCAGCAGCCCTCGGACAGGGAAGACTGAAGCTTTCTTT. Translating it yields CASSPRTGKTEAFF.